A single sample is the source of the 3 T cell receptor beta chains below, sequenced in a study of CD8 T cells in Susac syndrome. The RNA, roughly 0.45 to 1 ug, was put through reverse transcription using random hexamers. TCRdb re-called the immunoSEQ multiplex PCR reads with MiXCR, one entry per CDR3 protein. The sample includes 400,000 to 550,000 distinct CDR3 sequences, around 83% seen only once; the top ten take about 0.12%. The sample was CD8+ T cells from PBMCs. Every receptor here comes from a human donor with multiple sclerosis.

The V and J genes are TRBV12-3 or TRBV12-4 and TRBJ2-5; D may be TRBD1 (5 bases). Trimming shortened V by 6 bases and J by 5 bases, and 16 bases separated the two germline ends. This CDR3 comprises 14 residues. CDR3 DNA: TGTGCCAGCAGCACCTCGACAGTAGAGGAGACCCAGTACTTC. It yields the protein CASSTSTVEETQYF.

In this sample, this clonotype turned up once. The CDR3 sequence: CASSLVGTEQYF. The CDR3 bases are TGTGCCAGCAGCTTAGTCGGGACAGAGCAGTACTTC. V gene TRBV7-9 combines with J gene TRBJ2-7, with D maybe TRBD1 (6 bases). The V gene lost 1 base and the J gene lost 7 bases, with 8 bases spanning the gap. This CDR3 is built from 12 residues. Germline values: CDR1 SEHNR, CDR2 FQNEAQ (reference sequence).

This chain connects TRBV19 to TRBJ1-2; unclear D gene. This CDR3 is built from 14 residues. The V gene's germline CDR1 is LNHDA and CDR2 SQIVND (reference sequence). V was cut by 6 bases and J by 3 bases, with 14 bases left in between. CDR3 residues: CASSLQSAHYGYTF. The CDR3 bases are TGTGCCAGTAGCCTTCAATCTGCCCACTATGGCTACACCTTC. The full variable domain, completed using reference TRBV19 and TRBJ1-2, is DGGITQSPKYLFRKEGQNVTLSCEQNLNHDAMYWYRQDPGQGLRLIYYSQIVNDFQKGDIAEGYSVSREKKESFPLTVTSAQKNPTAFYLCASSLQSAHYGYTFGSGTRLTVV.